The 5 T cell receptor beta chains below were found in one sample sequenced in a study of blood T cell repertoires in COVID-19. The assay was immunoSEQ multiplex PCR, and TCRdb's table has in-frame clones only and misses some. The data hold approximately 120,000 clones, with around 86% observed a single time. The sample taken for sequencing was peripheral blood. The origin of the receptors is a human donor in a cohort sampled during active COVID-19.

The genes are TRBV6-2 or TRBV6-3 and TRBJ2-7, with 12 bases matching TRBD2. The V and J ends lost 2 bases and 1 base, in that order; junction bases with no gene match: 3. CDR1 and CDR2 (germline): MNHEY, SVGEGT. The CDR3 totals 16 residues. For the CDR3, the DNA is TGTGCCAGCAGTTACCCTAGCGGGAGGGGATCCTACGAGCAGTACTTC. Translating gives CASSYPSGRGSYEQYF.

The chain is built from TRBV28 and TRBJ1-2, with a weak D call TRBD1 (6 bases). Per germline, CDR1 MDHEN and CDR2 SYDVKM. The V gene lost 5 bases and the J gene lost 8 bases, with 18 bases spanning the gap. CDR3 length: 14 amino acids. CDR3 residues: CASSGSGGGDGYTF. CDR3 DNA: TGTGCCAGCAGTGGTTCTGGGGGCGGCGACGGCTACACCTTC.

CDR3 amino acids: CASSPREGESPLHF. Written as DNA, the CDR3 is TGTGCCAGTAGTCCTCGAGAGGGAGAGTCACCCCTCCACTTT. This rearrangement joins TRBV19 to TRBJ1-6; the D is unclear. Trimming took 5 bases from V and 10 from J, leaving 15 bases between them. Per germline, CDR1 LNHDA and CDR2 SQIVND (reference sequence). CDR3 length: 14 amino acids.

The chain links TRBV28 to TRBJ2-7; no clear D. V dropped 3 bases and J dropped 0 bases, with 9 bases sitting between them. This CDR3 comprises 14 residues. Germline V CDR1 and CDR2: MDHEN, SYDVKM. The CDR3 nucleotides are TGTGCCAGCAGTTTCGCCAGAAGCTCCTACGAGCAGTACTTC. It encodes CASSFARSSYEQYF.

This clone showed up just once. The gene calls are TRBV18 and TRBJ1-1, with 7 bases fitting TRBD1. V was clipped by 3 bases and J by 0 bases; unmatched bases: 7. The CDR3 has 16 amino acids. Germline V lookup: CDR1 KGHSH, CDR2 LQKENI. CDR3 loop: CASSPISGQLNTEAFF. CDR3 DNA sequence: TGTGCCAGCTCACCTATATCGGGACAGCTGAACACTGAAGCTTTCTTT.